The clone carrying this T cell receptor (beta chain) has just a few counts. Its antigen is currently unknown. This sample is drawn from a study of beta chain features in type 1 diabetes. The study's findings and limits: TCRB CDR3s from Type 1 diabetes patients were moderately but significantly shorter in all four CD4+ subsets. Any HLA type influence on TCRB rearrangement was left unresolved here. Patients' naive, central memory and Treg TCRB repertoires seemed closer to one another than those of healthy donors.

Expressed TCRB transcripts were sequenced, since all the RNA that had been isolated was reverse transcribed. This table comes from immunoSEQ multiplex PCR, and its TCRdb copy is limited to in-frame clones, with some not included. The data show around 150,000 clones, around 9.7% seen once. Donors underwent one heparinised blood draw, about 110 mL on average. Without exception, sorted populations had purity beyond 95%. The CDR3 has 14 residues. Germline CDR1 and CDR2: LNHNV and YYDKDF (reference sequence). Deletions cut 3 bases from V and 6 bases from J, with 13 bases between. This clonotype was sampled from a woman in her twenties or thirties with type 1 diabetes. This sequence joins TRBV15 and TRBJ2-3; possible D gene TRBD2, 5 bases. Sequenced: central memory CD4+ T cells from blood. The CDR3 loop reads CATSRGLGGDTQYF. CDR3 bases: TGTGCCACCAGCAGGGGTCTTGGAGGCGATACGCAGTATTTT.